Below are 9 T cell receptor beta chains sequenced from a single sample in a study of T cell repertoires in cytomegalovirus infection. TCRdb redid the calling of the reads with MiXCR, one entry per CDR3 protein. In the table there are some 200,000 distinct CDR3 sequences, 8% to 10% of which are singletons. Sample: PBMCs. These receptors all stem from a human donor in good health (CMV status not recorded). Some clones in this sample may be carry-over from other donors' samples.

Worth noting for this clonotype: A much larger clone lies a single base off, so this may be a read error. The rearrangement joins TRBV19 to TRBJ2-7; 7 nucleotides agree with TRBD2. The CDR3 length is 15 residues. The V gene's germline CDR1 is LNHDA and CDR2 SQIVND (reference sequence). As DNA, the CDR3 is TGTGCCAATAGTGGGCTAGCGGCCGCTACCTACGAGCAGTACTTC. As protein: CANSGLAAATYEQYF.

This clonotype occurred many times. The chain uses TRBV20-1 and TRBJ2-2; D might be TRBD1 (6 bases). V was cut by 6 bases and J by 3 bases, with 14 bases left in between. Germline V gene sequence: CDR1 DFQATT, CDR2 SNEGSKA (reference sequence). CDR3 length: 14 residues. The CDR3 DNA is TGCAGTGCCGCCGCCAGGGGATACACCGGGGAGCTGTTTTTT. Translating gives CSAAARGYTGELFF.

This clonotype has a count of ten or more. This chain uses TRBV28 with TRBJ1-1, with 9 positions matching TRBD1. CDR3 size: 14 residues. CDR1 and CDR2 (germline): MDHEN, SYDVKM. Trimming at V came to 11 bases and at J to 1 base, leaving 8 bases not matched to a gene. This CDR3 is CAGRTGAPNTEAFF. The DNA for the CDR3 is TGTGCCGGGAGGACAGGGGCCCCGAACACTGAAGCTTTCTTT.

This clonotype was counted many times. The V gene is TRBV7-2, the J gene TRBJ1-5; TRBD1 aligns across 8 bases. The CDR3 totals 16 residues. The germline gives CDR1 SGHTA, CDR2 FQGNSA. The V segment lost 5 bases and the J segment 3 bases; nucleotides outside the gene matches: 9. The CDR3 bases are TGTGCCAGCAGCGCCAGGACAGGGCATCTCAATCAGCCCCAGCATTTT. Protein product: CASSARTGHLNQPQHF.

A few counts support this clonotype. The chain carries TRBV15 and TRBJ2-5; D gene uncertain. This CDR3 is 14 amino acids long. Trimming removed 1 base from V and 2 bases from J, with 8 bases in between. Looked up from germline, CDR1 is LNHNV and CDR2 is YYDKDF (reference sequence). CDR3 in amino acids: CATSRAETQETQYF. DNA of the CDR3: TGTGCCACCAGCAGAGCTGAGACGCAAGAGACCCAGTACTTC.

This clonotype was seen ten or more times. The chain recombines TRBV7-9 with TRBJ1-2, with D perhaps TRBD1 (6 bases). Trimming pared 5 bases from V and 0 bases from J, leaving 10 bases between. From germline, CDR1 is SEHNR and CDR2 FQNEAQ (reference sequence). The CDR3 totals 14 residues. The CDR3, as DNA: TGTGCCAGCAGCCAGGACAGCTCTAACTATGGCTACACCTTC. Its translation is CASSQDSSNYGYTF.

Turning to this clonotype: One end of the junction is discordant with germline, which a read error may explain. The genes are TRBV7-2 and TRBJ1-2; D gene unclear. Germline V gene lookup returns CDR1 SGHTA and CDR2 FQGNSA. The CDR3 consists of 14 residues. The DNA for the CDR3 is TGTTACAGCAGCTTCGCTCCAGAGATCTATAGCTACACCTTC. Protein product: CYSSFAPEIYSYTF.

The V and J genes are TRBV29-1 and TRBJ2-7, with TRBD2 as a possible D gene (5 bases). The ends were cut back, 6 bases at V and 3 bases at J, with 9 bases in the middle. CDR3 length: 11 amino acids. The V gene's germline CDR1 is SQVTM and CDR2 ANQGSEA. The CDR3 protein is CSVSTNYEQYF. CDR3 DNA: TGCAGCGTATCGACTAACTACGAGCAGTACTTC.

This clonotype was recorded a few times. The CDR3 sequence: CASSNARAMNTEAFF. As DNA, the CDR3 is TGCGCCAGCAGCAATGCGCGAGCGATGAACACTGAAGCTTTCTTT. The V and J genes are TRBV5-1 and TRBJ1-1, with D unclear. The CDR3 loop spans 15 amino acids. The ends were cut back, 4 bases at V and 0 bases at J, with 13 bases in the middle. Looked up from germline, CDR1 is SGHRS and CDR2 is YFSETQ.